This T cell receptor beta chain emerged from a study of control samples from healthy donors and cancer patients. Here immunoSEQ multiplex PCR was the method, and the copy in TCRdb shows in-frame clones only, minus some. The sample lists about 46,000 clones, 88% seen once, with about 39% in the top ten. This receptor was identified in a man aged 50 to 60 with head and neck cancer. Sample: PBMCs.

Here the CDR3 reads CASSLQGSSNQPQHF. Written as DNA, the CDR3 is TGTGCCAGCAGTTTACAGGGAAGTAGCAATCAGCCCCAGCATTTT. This chain connects TRBV6-5 to TRBJ1-5, with D perhaps TRBD1 (6 bases). The germline CDR1 and CDR2 sequences are MNHEY and SVGAGI. CDR3 length: 15 residues. Trimming removed 4 bases at V and 0 bases at J, with 10 bases between.